This paragraph reports one TCR beta chain. The antigen is not known. V dropped 0 bases and J dropped 5; count of bases not matched to a gene: 5. The V gene's germline CDR1 is SGHRS and CDR2 YFSETQ. The CDR3 is 15 amino acids. Assay used: immunoSEQ multiplex PCR; TCRdb lists only in-frame clones, some missing. The data show some 6,000 clones, 78% seen once. These data originate in a study of early stage breast cancer tumors. Study as a whole: About 70% of the 16 invasive tumors were ER+, PR+ and HER2-.

Whole-study findings and limits: In about 90% of the 16 patients, blood comparison separated tumor from normal breast.

Sequenced material: normal breast tissue next to the tumor. The rearrangement uses TRBV5-1 and TRBJ2-7, with 10 bases aligning to TRBD2. This TCR was sampled from a person aged 70 to 85 with breast cancer. CDR3 amino acids: CASSLAGTSVDEQYF. CDR3 bases: TGCGCCAGCAGCTTGGCGGGGACTAGCGTGGACGAGCAGTACTTC.